The T cell receptor (beta chain) described here comes from a study of blood T cell repertoires in COVID-19. Original analysis: Using reference gene primer amplification, nucleated cell counts were estimated. Profiled with immunoSEQ multiplex PCR; TCRdb holds only in-frame clones, not every one. For V, J and clone size, that table is used; D and trimming come from the DNA. The sample includes roughly 150,000 clones, more than 70% of them seen just once. CDR1 is MDHEN and CDR2 is SYDVKM in the germline V gene. The CDR3 loop spans 14 amino acids. The V gene end was trimmed by 6 bases and the J gene end by 5 bases; junction bases not matched to a gene: 7.

The sequenced material came from peripheral blood. This sequence originates from a woman in her 70s who had recovered from COVID-19. The chain joins TRBV28 to TRBJ1-5; 7 bases align to TRBD1. CDR3 residues: CASRARGRYQPQHF. The CDR3 DNA reads TGTGCCAGCAGGGCGAGGGGGCGGTATCAGCCCCAGCATTTT.